This section outlines one TCR beta chain sequence together with its context. Its antigen is still unknown. The data were produced by immunoSEQ multiplex PCR, yet TCRdb's version contains in-frame clones alone and is incomplete. The sample holds about 31,000 clones, around 87% seen once. This sample is drawn from a study of OX40 agonist ivuxolimab in advanced cancers. Findings and limits, study-wide: Researchers did not determine the expanded peripheral T cells' antigen specificity.

The starting material was CD4+ or CD8+ T cells sorted from blood, obtained in a trial of the OX40 agonist ivuxolimab. This TCR was sampled from an adult with an advanced solid tumor such as melanoma, head and neck, liver or kidney cancer.

This CDR3 reads CASSGFVGDDNSPLHF. The CDR3 coding sequence is TGTGCCAGCAGTGGTTTCGTGGGAGATGATAATTCACCCCTCCACTTT. The chain uses TRBV6-1 and TRBJ1-6; D call uncertain. The CDR3 covers 16 residues. Germline V gene data show CDR1 as MNHNS and CDR2 as SASEGT. With 4 bases removed from V and 5 bases from J, the gap between germline ends came to 15 bases.